The T cell receptor (beta chain) described here comes from a study of shared clonotypes between healthy human individuals. Study information: Each donor contributed plates that comprised three CD4 naive, three CD4 memory, two CD8 naive and one CD8 memory. Study findings and constraints: For sorted subsets, rarefaction showed incomplete sequencing despite large depth.

Sequencing used immunoSEQ multiplex PCR; TCRdb keeps in-frame clones, though not all of them. The table has 2 million to 2.5 million clones, 85% to 95% seen once. Remarks on this clone: Its target is unknown.

Terminally differentiated effector memory CD45RA+ cells were excluded by CCR7 positive selection of CD45RO-negative cells. Among the donors, all were Caucasian adults who lived in Nashville, Tennessee. V gave up 1 base and J gave up 2 bases, with 12 bases separating them. Germline values: CDR1 SEHNR, CDR2 FQNEAQ (reference sequence). The CDR3 length is 15 residues. This sequence was found in a man younger than 35 in good health. Some clones in this sample may be carry-over from other donors' samples. Material: naive CD8+ T cells from PBMCs. The rearrangement joins TRBV7-9 to TRBJ2-7; D is ambiguous. The DNA of the CDR3 is TGTGCCAGCAGCTTAGGGCGGACGGAACCCTACGAGCAGTACTTC. Its translation is CASSLGRTEPYEQYF.